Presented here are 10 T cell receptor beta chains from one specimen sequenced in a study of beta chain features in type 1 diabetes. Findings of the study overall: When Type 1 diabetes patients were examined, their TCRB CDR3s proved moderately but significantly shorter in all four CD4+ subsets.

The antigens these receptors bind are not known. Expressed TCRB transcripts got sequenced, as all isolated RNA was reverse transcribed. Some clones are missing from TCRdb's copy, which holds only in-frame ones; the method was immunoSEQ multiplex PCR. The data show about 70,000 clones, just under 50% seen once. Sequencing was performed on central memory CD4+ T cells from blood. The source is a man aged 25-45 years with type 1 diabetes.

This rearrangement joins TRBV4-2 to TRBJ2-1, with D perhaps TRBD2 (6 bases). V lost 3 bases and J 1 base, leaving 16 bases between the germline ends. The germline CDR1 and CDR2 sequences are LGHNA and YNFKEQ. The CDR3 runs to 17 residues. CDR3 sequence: CASSHPLADPSYNEQFF. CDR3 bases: TGTGCCAGCAGCCATCCCTTAGCGGACCCTTCCTACAATGAGCAGTTCTTC.

The CDR3: CASSGSGRGDTQYF. CDR3 nucleotides: TGTGCCAGCAGCGGTAGCGGGAGAGGAGATACGCAGTATTTT. V usage is TRBV7-9 and J usage is TRBJ2-3, with TRBD2 identical over 9 bases. CDR3 length equals 14 residues. J was trimmed by 5 bases and V by 5 bases; bases with no gene match: 5. Germline CDR1 SEHNR, CDR2 FQNEAQ (reference sequence).

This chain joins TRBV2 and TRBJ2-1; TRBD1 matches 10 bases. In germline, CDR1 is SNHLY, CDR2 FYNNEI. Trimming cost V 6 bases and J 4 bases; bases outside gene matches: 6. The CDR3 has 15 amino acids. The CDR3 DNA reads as TGTGCCAGCAGGACAGACAGGGGGCAATACAATGAGCAGTTCTTC. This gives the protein CASRTDRGQYNEQFF.

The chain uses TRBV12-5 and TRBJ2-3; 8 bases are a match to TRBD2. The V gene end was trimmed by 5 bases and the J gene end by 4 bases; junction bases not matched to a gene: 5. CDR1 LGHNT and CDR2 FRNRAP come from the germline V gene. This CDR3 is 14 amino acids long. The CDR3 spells CASGQGLGSDTQYF. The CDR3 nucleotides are TGTGCTAGTGGTCAGGGACTAGGGTCAGATACGCAGTATTTT.

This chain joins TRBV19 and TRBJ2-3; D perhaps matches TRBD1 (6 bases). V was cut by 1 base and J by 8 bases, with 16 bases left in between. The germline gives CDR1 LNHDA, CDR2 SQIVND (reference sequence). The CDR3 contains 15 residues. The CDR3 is CASSIGAQGQGTQYF. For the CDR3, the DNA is TGTGCCAGTAGTATAGGAGCACAGGGTCAGGGTACGCAGTATTTT. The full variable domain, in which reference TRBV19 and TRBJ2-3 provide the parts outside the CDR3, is DGGITQSPKYLFRKEGQNVTLSCEQNLNHDAMYWYRQDPGQGLRLIYYSQIVNDFQKGDIAEGYSVSREKKESFPLTVTSAQKNPTAFYLCASSIGAQGQGTQYFGPGTRLTVL.

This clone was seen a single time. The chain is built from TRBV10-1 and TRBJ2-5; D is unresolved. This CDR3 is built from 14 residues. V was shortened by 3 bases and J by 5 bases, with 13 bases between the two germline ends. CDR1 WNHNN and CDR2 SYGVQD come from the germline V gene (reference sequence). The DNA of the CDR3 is TGCGCCAGCAGTGATGGAGCACCCAGCGAGACCCAGTACTTC. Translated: CASSDGAPSETQYF.

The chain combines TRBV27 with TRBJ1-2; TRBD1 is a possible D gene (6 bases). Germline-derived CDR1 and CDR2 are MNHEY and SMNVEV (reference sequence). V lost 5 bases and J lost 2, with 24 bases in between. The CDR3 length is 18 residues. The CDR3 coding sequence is TGTGCCAGCAGTCACCACCGGGACAAGGCTGATAAGAACTATGGCTACACCTTC. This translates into CASSHHRDKADKNYGYTF.

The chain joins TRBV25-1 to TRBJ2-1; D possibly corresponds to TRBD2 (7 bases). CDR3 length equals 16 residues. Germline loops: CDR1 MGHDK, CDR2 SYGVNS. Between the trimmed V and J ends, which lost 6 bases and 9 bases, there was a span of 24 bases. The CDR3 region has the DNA TGTGCCAGCAGCGGTAGCATAGGGGGGGGGCCGAGTGAGCAGTTCTTC. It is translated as CASSGSIGGGPSEQFF.

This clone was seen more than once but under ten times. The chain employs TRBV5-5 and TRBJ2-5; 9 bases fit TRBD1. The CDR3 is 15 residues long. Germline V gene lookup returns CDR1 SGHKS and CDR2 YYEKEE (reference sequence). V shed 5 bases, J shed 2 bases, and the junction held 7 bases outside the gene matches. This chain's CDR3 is CASSPTGGLQETQYF. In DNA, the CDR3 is TGTGCCAGCAGTCCGACAGGGGGATTACAAGAGACCCAGTACTTC.

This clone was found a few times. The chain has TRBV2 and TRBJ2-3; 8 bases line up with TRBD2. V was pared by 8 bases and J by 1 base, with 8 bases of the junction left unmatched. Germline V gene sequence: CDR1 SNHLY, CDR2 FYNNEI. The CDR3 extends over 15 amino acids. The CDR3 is CASCRLAPRTDTQYF. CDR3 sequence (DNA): TGTGCCAGCTGTCGACTAGCGCCCCGCACAGATACGCAGTATTTT.